Shown below are 14 T cell receptor beta chains from a single sample sequenced in a study of shared clonotypes between healthy human individuals. Using immunoSEQ multiplex PCR, the repertoire was profiled, and TCRdb retains in-frame clones only, with some absent. Of roughly 2.2 million clones in the sample, 85% to 95% were seen once. Material for sequencing was naive CD4+ T cells from PBMCs. Subset denoted: CD45RA+ positively selected. Source of these receptors: a man aged 18-30 years in good health. Some clones in this sample may be carry-over from other donors' samples.

The genes are TRBV6-5 and TRBJ1-3; D call uncertain. Trimming left V 5 bases short and J 3 bases short, with 5 bases between. This CDR3 has 12 amino acids. The germline CDR1 and CDR2 sequences are MNHEY and SVGAGI. CDR3 loop: CASSQIGNTIYF. In nucleotides, the CDR3 is TGTGCCAGCAGTCAGATTGGAAACACCATATATTTT.

The chain links TRBV14 to TRBJ1-3; the D is unclear. CDR1 and CDR2 (germline): SGHDN, FVKESK. This CDR3 contains 15 residues. V was cut by 2 bases and J by 0 bases, with 8 bases left in between. The CDR3 region has the DNA TGTGCCAGCAGCCAATTCTTATCCTCTGGAAACACCATATATTTT. It encodes CASSQFLSSGNTIYF.

The V and J genes are TRBV28 and TRBJ1-2, with D maybe TRBD1 (5 bases). CDR3 size: 14 residues. V lost 4 bases and J lost 2, with 11 bases in between. The germline V gene has CDR1 MDHEN and CDR2 SYDVKM. This chain's CDR3 is CASSSDRPNYGYTF. Here the CDR3 DNA reads TGTGCCAGCAGTTCCGACAGACCCAACTATGGCTACACCTTC.

The chain carries TRBV18 and TRBJ2-6; the D gene could be TRBD1 or TRBD2 (5 bases each). The V end lost 3 bases, the J end lost 0 bases, and 15 bases lay between the germline ends. CDR1 and CDR2 from the germline V gene are KGHSH and LQKENI. This CDR3 has 18 residues. The chain's CDR3 is CASSPPAMGTSGANVLTF. Written as DNA, the CDR3 is TGTGCCAGCTCACCCCCGGCAATGGGGACCTCTGGGGCCAACGTCCTGACTTTC.

There are a few counts of this clone. The chain joins TRBV7-7 to TRBJ1-5; no clear D. Germline CDR1 SSHAT, CDR2 FNYEAQ (reference sequence). Between the trimmed V and J ends, which lost 5 bases and 5 bases, there was a span of 10 bases. The CDR3 spans 13 residues. The DNA of the CDR3 is TGTGCCAGCAGCGCACAGCTGGATCAGCCCCAGCATTTT. It specifies CASSAQLDQPQHF.

The V call is TRBV5-4, the J call TRBJ2-7; 11 bases are shared with TRBD2. Germline V CDR1 and CDR2: SGHNT, YYREEE (reference sequence). Losses at the gene ends were 4 bases for V and 4 bases for J; bases not matched to a gene: 4. The CDR3 is made up of 14 amino acids. The DNA of the CDR3 is TGTGCCAGCAGCACCCGGACTAGCGGGTACGAGCAGTACTTC. This gives the protein CASSTRTSGYEQYF.

The chain couples TRBV28 to TRBJ1-5, with D possibly matching TRBD1 (5 bases). Germline CDR1 reads MDHEN; CDR2 reads SYDVKM. The V gene lost 11 bases and the J gene lost 6 bases, with 26 bases spanning the gap. The CDR3 is 16 residues long. CDR3 DNA: TGTGCCGGGACCGGCGACCGTTTCGAGACTCCTCAGCCCCAGCATTTT. Translation gives CAGTGDRFETPQPQHF.

V is TRBV11-3 and J is TRBJ2-7; 7 bases agree with TRBD1. Trimming took 6 bases from V and 2 from J; bases not matched to a gene: 10. Germline V gene data show CDR1 as SGHNT and CDR2 as YENEEA. There are 15 residues in the CDR3. Here the CDR3 reads CASSLRGGPTYEQYF. The CDR3 nucleotides read TGTGCCAGCAGTTTAAGAGGGGGCCCTACCTACGAGCAGTACTTC.

The genes are TRBV27 and TRBJ2-1; 7 nucleotides align to TRBD1. The CDR3 contains 17 residues. V was pared by 3 bases and J by 5 bases, with 13 bases of the junction left unmatched. Germline assignment: CDR1 MNHEY and CDR2 SMNVEV (reference sequence). The CDR3 sequence is CASSFLGTEPRHNEQFF. CDR3 in DNA: TGTGCCAGCAGTTTTCTAGGGACAGAGCCGCGACACAATGAGCAGTTCTTC.

The genes are TRBV18 and TRBJ1-1, with D perhaps TRBD1 (5 bases). V was pared by 10 bases and J by 0 bases, with 12 bases between. CDR1 and CDR2 from the germline V gene are KGHSH and LQKENI. The CDR3 loop spans 13 amino acids. The CDR3 here is CATREGMNTEAFF. In nucleotides, the CDR3 is TGTGCCACGAGGGAGGGGATGAACACTGAAGCTTTCTTT. The whole variable domain, filled in from reference TRBV18 and TRBJ1-1, reads NAGVMQNPRHLVRRRGQEARLRCSPMKGHSHVYWYRQLPEEGLKFMVYLQKENIIDESGMPKERFSAEFPKEGPSILRIQQVVRGDSAAYFCATREGMNTEAFFGQGTRLTVV.

Worth noting for this clone: Other DNA sequences in this specimen translate into the identical CDR3. This chain joins TRBV9 and TRBJ2-3; unclear D gene. V was trimmed by 4 bases and J by 6 bases, leaving 6 bases between them. Looked up from germline, CDR1 is SGDLS and CDR2 is YYNGEE. This CDR3 comprises 11 residues. The CDR3 DNA sequence: TGTGCCAGCAGCTTAACGGATACGCAGTATTTT. Its translation: CASSLTDTQYF.

This chain joins TRBV14 and TRBJ2-2; TRBD1 might be the D (5 bases). CDR3 length equals 15 residues. The V gene's germline CDR1 is SGHDN and CDR2 FVKESK. The germline V and J ends were trimmed by 5 bases and 2 bases, with 12 bases remaining between them. CDR3 amino acids: CASSTRTLNTGELFF. The CDR3 nucleotides are TGTGCCAGCAGCACCCGGACACTAAACACCGGGGAGCTGTTTTTT.

The chain has TRBV29-1 and TRBJ2-4; TRBD1 might be the D (5 bases). This CDR3 has 14 residues. The germline gives CDR1 SQVTM, CDR2 ANQGSEA. Trimming took 7 bases from V and 2 from J, leaving 15 bases between them. CDR3 loop: CSAMGRQTKNIQYF. The CDR3 nucleotides read TGCAGCGCTATGGGAAGACAGACCAAAAACATTCAGTACTTC.

The chain has TRBV9 and TRBJ1-4; D not certain. Between the trimmed V and J ends, which lost 4 bases and 5 bases, there was a span of 12 bases. CDR1 is SGDLS and CDR2 is YYNGEE in the germline V gene. The CDR3 is made up of 14 amino acids. The CDR3 sequence: CASSPDIRNEKLFF. The DNA of the CDR3 is TGTGCCAGCAGCCCAGACATAAGGAATGAAAAACTGTTTTTT.